This is a list of T cell receptor beta chains from one sample in a study of cytomegalovirus exposure and HLA in healthy donors. This table comes from immunoSEQ multiplex PCR, and its TCRdb copy is limited to in-frame clones, with some not included. The table lists around 170,000 clones, 82% of them singletons. Sequencing was done on a sample of PBMCs. The receptors shown here come from a woman aged 18 to 35 in good health and CMV-seronegative. Each CDR3 is given with its conserved first and last residue. D genes are given only for firm matches. Clone sizes are given selectively: once, few, many, or a class where the clone is expanded.

TRBV28	.	.	TRBJ2-7	TGTGCCAGCAGTTTAGGGAGGTACTCCTACGAGCAGTACTTC	CASSLGRYSYEQYF
TRBV6-6	TRBD2	.	TRBJ2-5	TGTGCCAGCAGTTACTCGGGGGGGCAAGAGACCCAGTACTTC	CASSYSGGQETQYF
TRBV27	TRBD2	.	TRBJ2-3	TGTGCCAGCAGTCCGTCCGAGGACGCGGGAGCAGATACGCAGTATTTT	CASSPSEDAGADTQYF
TRBV7-9	.	.	TRBJ2-3	TGTGCCAGCAGCCCCCGGACTAAAGCAAACACAGATACGCAGTATTTT	CASSPRTKANTDTQYF
TRBV27	TRBD2	.	TRBJ2-5	TGTGCCAGCAGTACCGGAATAGCGGGTTCAGGGACCCAGTACTTC	CASSTGIAGSGTQYF
TRBV6-5	.	.	TRBJ2-5	TGTGCCAGCAGTTACTCCTCAGGAGGACAAGAGACCCAGTACTTC	CASSYSSGGQETQYF
TRBV5-4	TRBD1	.	TRBJ2-7	TGTGCCAGCAGCACTACGGGACAGGTCACGTACGAGCAGTACTTC	CASSTTGQVTYEQYF
TRBV4-1	TRBD2	.	TRBJ2-2	TGCGCCAGCAGCCGCGAACCGACTAGCGGTAATACCGGGGAGCTGTTTTTT	CASSREPTSGNTGELFF
TRBV6-5	TRBD2	.	TRBJ2-7	TGTGCCAGCAGTTCCCCCGGGACTAGCGGTACCTACGAGCAGTACTTC	CASSSPGTSGTYEQYF
TRBV6-1	TRBD1	.	TRBJ2-3	TGTGCCAGCAGTGAGGGGGACAGCCACATCACAGATACGCAGTATTTT	CASSEGDSHITDTQYF
TRBV5-5	.	once	TRBJ2-7	TGTGCCAGCAGCAGGGACACCAACAGGTACGAGCAGTACTTC	CASSRDTNRYEQYF
TRBV25-1	.	.	TRBJ2-2	TGTGCCAGCAGTGGTGTTAACGGCGGGTACACCGGGGAGCTGTTTTTT	CASSGVNGGYTGELFF
TRBV28	TRBD1	.	TRBJ2-7	TGTGCCAGTTCTCCGGGACAGGGGAATTACGAGCAGTACTTC	CASSPGQGNYEQYF
TRBV14	.	.	TRBJ2-2	TGTGCCAGCAGCCAAGGGGGCAGCGGGGAGCTGTTTTTT	CASSQGGSGELFF
TRBV5-1	TRBD2	.	TRBJ2-7	TGCGCCAGCAGCTCGACTAGCGGGGGGGCCGGTGGCCACGAGCAGTACTTC	CASSSTSGGAGGHEQYF
TRBV6-6	.	few	TRBJ2-6	TGTGCCAGCAGTCCCACTCTAGGATCTGGGGCCAACGTCCTGACTTTC	CASSPTLGSGANVLTF
TRBV14	TRBD1	.	TRBJ2-1	TGTGCCAGCAGCCAAGCCGGGACAGACAATGAGCAGTTCTTC	CASSQAGTDNEQFF
TRBV4-1	TRBD1	.	TRBJ2-7	TGCGCCAGCAGCCCGACAGGGCCTCCGTCCTACGAGCAGTACTTC	CASSPTGPPSYEQYF
TRBV10-1	TRBD2	.	TRBJ2-2	TGCGCCAGCAGTCAGACTAGCGGGGGGATTGGCACCGGGGAGCTGTTTTTT	CASSQTSGGIGTGELFF
TRBV7-9	TRBD1	once	TRBJ2-1	TGTGCCAGCAGCTCGGACAGGTACAATGAGCAGTTCTTC	CASSSDRYNEQFF
TRBV2	.	.	TRBJ2-7	TGTGCCAGCAGAGAAGACGGCGGGGTCACCTACGAGCAGTACTTC	CASREDGGVTYEQYF
TRBV6-5	TRBD2	once	TRBJ2-7	TGTGCCAGCAGTTACGGAGTAGCGGGAAACGAGCAGTACTTC	CASSYGVAGNEQYF
TRBV6-1	TRBD1	once	TRBJ2-7	TGTGCCAGCAGTTGGGACAGGGGCTCCTACGAGCAGTACTTC	CASSWDRGSYEQYF
TRBV11-2	TRBD2	.	TRBJ2-3	TGTGCCAGCAGCAGCGGGGGCGCGAGCACAGATACGCAGTATTTT	CASSSGGASTDTQYF
TRBV1	.	.	TRBJ1-2	TGCACCAGCAGCCGCGGTAACTATGGCTACACCTTC	CTSSRGNYGYTF
TRBV13	.	few	TRBJ1-2	TGTGCCAGCAGACAAAAAGGGGATAACTATGGCTACACCTTC	CASRQKGDNYGYTF
TRBV6-5	TRBD1	.	TRBJ2-2	TGTGCCAGCAGCGTGGACAGGGGGGAAACCGGGGAGCTGTTTTTT	CASSVDRGETGELFF
TRBV25-1	TRBD2	.	TRBJ2-1	TGTGCCAGCAGTCTAGCGGAGGGGTACAATGAGCAGTTCTTC	CASSLAEGYNEQFF
TRBV20-1	.	once	TRBJ2-5	TGCAGTGCTAGAGCAGGAGAGACCCAGTACTTC	CSARAGETQYF
TRBV27	TRBD2	once	TRBJ2-3	TGTGCCAGCAGTAAGGGACTGTATAGCGGGGGCAGCACAGATACGCAGTATTTT	CASSKGLYSGGSTDTQYF
TRBV7-3	.	.	TRBJ1-1	TGTGCCAGCAGCTTATACACGAACACTGAAGCTTTCTTT	CASSLYTNTEAFF
TRBV7-9	TRBD2	.	TRBJ2-5	TGTGCCAGCAGCTTATCCGTCGGGAGGGCCCTAGAGACCCAGTACTTC	CASSLSVGRALETQYF
TRBV11-3	TRBD2	.	TRBJ2-1	TGTGCCAGCAGCTTGACTAGCGGCCTTTGGGATGAGCAGTTCTTC	CASSLTSGLWDEQFF
TRBV10-1	TRBD1	.	TRBJ1-1	TGCGCCAGCAGTGAGTCCTGGGACAGGGGACTCACTGAAGCTTTCTTT	CASSESWDRGLTEAFF
TRBV2	TRBD2	.	TRBJ2-3	TGTGCCAGCAGTGAAACGAGTGCGGGAGTCACAGATACGCAGTATTTT	CASSETSAGVTDTQYF
TRBV6-5	TRBD1	few	TRBJ1-4	TGTGCCAGCAGCCTACAGGGGGACAATGAAAAACTGTTTTTT	CASSLQGDNEKLFF
TRBV29-1	.	.	TRBJ2-5	TGCAGCGTTGAACTTCGAGAGACCCAGTACTTC	CSVELRETQYF
TRBV27	.	once	TRBJ1-3	TGTGCCAGCAGTTTATCGGGTTGGACAGTCGGAAACACCATATATTTT	CASSLSGWTVGNTIYF
TRBV7-9	.	.	TRBJ2-7	TGTGCCAGCAGCCAGAGCGGTTACAGCCTCTACGAGCAGTACTTC	CASSQSGYSLYEQYF
TRBV28	TRBD1	.	TRBJ2-2	TGTGCCAGCAGTCGAAGGACAGGGAACACCGGGGAGCTGTTTTTT	CASSRRTGNTGELFF
TRBV27	.	.	TRBJ1-1	TGTGCCAGCACTCCCCCCGGGGGGGCCACTGAAGCTTTCTTT	CASTPPGGATEAFF
TRBV7-9	TRBD2	.	TRBJ2-7	TGTGCCAGCACCGGGGGGGGGAGCGCAACCTACGAGCAGTACTTC	CASTGGGSATYEQYF
TRBV5-6	TRBD1	.	TRBJ2-7	TGTGCCAGCAGCTTGGTAGGGACAGGGCTAGAGGAGCAGTACTTC	CASSLVGTGLEEQYF
TRBV6-5	TRBD1	.	TRBJ1-2	TGTGCCAGCAGTTACGATGACAGGGGGCGAGGCTACACCTTC	CASSYDDRGRGYTF
TRBV18	.	.	TRBJ1-3	TGTGCCAGCTCACTGGAGAGCTCTGGAAACACCATATATTTT	CASSLESSGNTIYF
TRBV7-2	.	.	TRBJ2-1	TGTGCCAGCAGCTTAATTATCGGGGATGAGCAGTTCTTC	CASSLIIGDEQFF
TRBV5-8	TRBD2	.	TRBJ2-7	TGTGCCAGCAGGATCCTAGCCGGGGGGTCCTACGAGCAGTACTTC	CASRILAGGSYEQYF
TRBV29-1	.	.	TRBJ2-3	TGCAGCGTTGAGAGGGGGACGGGTTCTCGAGCAGATACGCAGTATTTT	CSVERGTGSRADTQYF
TRBV5-6	.	.	TRBJ2-7	TGTGCCAGCAGCTTGGCCGTAACCAGGGTGGCCTACGAGCAGTACTTC	CASSLAVTRVAYEQYF
TRBV25-1	.	once	TRBJ1-1	TGTGCCAGCAGTTTCGTGAACACTGAAGCTTTCTTT	CASSFVNTEAFF
TRBV9	.	.	TRBJ2-1	TGTGCCAGCAGCGTAGGCACGGTCAACAATGAGCAGTTCTTC	CASSVGTVNNEQFF
TRBV19	.	.	TRBJ2-1	TGTGCCAGTAGTTCCGGTGAGAATGAGCAGTTCTTC	CASSSGENEQFF
TRBV29-1	.	few	TRBJ2-1	TGCAGCGTTGAAGATTGGGCGAGTCGGGAGCAGTTCTTC	CSVEDWASREQFF
TRBV5-4	TRBD2	.	TRBJ2-5	TGTGCCAGCAGCTTTTGGAACAGCGGGGCTGGAGAGACCCAGTACTTC	CASSFWNSGAGETQYF
TRBV4-2	.	.	TRBJ2-7	TGTGCCAGCAGCCAAGACCCGGGGACTCGGGCCGAGCAGTACTTC	CASSQDPGTRAEQYF